One and the same sample provided the 30 T cell receptor beta chains below, sequenced in a study of cytomegalovirus exposure and HLA in healthy donors. Use of 60 Vbeta and 13 Jbeta primers characterized the PCR. The method was immunoSEQ multiplex PCR; TCRdb's version includes in-frame clones alone and lacks a portion of them. This sample has approximately 110,000 clones, with about four fifths found just once. Specimen: PBMCs. These receptors originate from a man aged 40-49 years in good health and CMV-seronegative.

The V call is TRBV19, the J call TRBJ2-2, with 11 bases aligning to TRBD2. Germline lookup yields CDR1 LNHDA and CDR2 SQIVND (reference sequence). The CDR3 has 15 amino acids. With 10 bases clipped from V and 8 bases from J, the junction kept 12 bases outside the gene matches. CDR3 sequence (DNA): TGTGCCACCCAGGTTAGCGGGGGGGCCTTAGGGGAGCTGTTTTTT. Its translation: CATQVSGGALGELFF. The variable domain in full, with the rest retrieved from reference TRBV19 and TRBJ2-2, is DGGITQSPKYLFRKEGQNVTLSCEQNLNHDAMYWYRQDPGQGLRLIYYSQIVNDFQKGDIAEGYSVSREKKESFPLTVTSAQKNPTAFYLCATQVSGGALGELFFGEGSRLTVL.

A few counts support this clone. The rearrangement uses TRBV6-5 and TRBJ1-2; no reliable D call. V lost 6 bases, J lost 1 base, and 15 bases lay in between. The germline V gene has CDR1 MNHEY and CDR2 SVGAGI. The CDR3 totals 15 residues. The CDR3 sequence: CASSPYGQLNYGYTF. The CDR3 DNA is TGTGCCAGCAGCCCCTATGGGCAGCTTAACTATGGCTACACCTTC.

In the case of this clone: At one boundary the junction diverges from the germline segment, which might be a read error. DNA for the CDR3: TGTGCCAGCACCTCGTCGGGAGCTGGGGCCAACGGCCTGACTTTC. Translating gives CASTSSGAGANGLTF. V is TRBV7-9 and J is TRBJ2-6; a possible D gene is TRBD2 (6 bases). Germline loops: CDR1 SEHNR, CDR2 FQNEAQ (reference sequence). The CDR3 is 15 amino acids. The full variable domain, in which reference TRBV7-9 and TRBJ2-6 provide the parts outside the CDR3, is DTGVSQNPRHKITKRGQNVTFRCDPISEHNRLYWYRQTLGQGPEFLTYFQNEAQLEKSRLLSDRFSAERPKGSFSTLEIQRTEQGDSAMYLCASTSSGAGANGLTFGAGSRLTVL.

This chain connects TRBV27 to TRBJ1-2, with D unclear. This CDR3 comprises 15 residues. Per the germline V gene, CDR1 is MNHEY and CDR2 is SMNVEV (reference sequence). Trimming left V 2 bases short and J 4 bases short, with 14 bases between. The CDR3 nucleotides read TGTGCCAGCAGTTTAACCAGGCCTCTAACCTATGGCTACACCTTC. Residues: CASSLTRPLTYGYTF.

This clone was observed once. This sequence joins TRBV29-1 and TRBJ2-2, with 8 nucleotides matching TRBD1. This CDR3 has 17 residues. CDR1 and CDR2 from the germline V gene are SQVTM and ANQGSEA. With 1 base clipped from V and 5 bases from J, the junction kept 12 bases outside the gene matches. Here the CDR3 reads CSVEARDRGLVTGELFF. CDR3 nucleotide sequence: TGCAGCGTTGAAGCTCGAGACAGGGGTTTAGTGACCGGGGAGCTGTTTTTT.

This clone was counted once. V gene TRBV2 combines with J gene TRBJ2-1, with 7 bases that match TRBD2. The CDR3 is made up of 16 amino acids. The germline gives CDR1 SNHLY, CDR2 FYNNEI. V shed 8 bases and J 0 bases; nucleotides not matched to a gene: 10. CDR3 residues: CASRGSGESSYNEQFF. CDR3 coding DNA: TGTGCCAGCCGGGGGAGCGGGGAGAGCTCCTACAATGAGCAGTTCTTC. Drawing the rest from reference TRBV2 and TRBJ2-1, the complete variable domain is EPEVTQTPSHQVTQMGQEVILRCVPISNHLYFYWYRQILGQKVEFLVSFYNNEISEKSEIFDDQFSVERPDGSNFTLKIRSTKLEDSAMYFCASRGSGESSYNEQFFGPGTRLTVL.

This rearrangement joins TRBV7-8 to TRBJ2-1, with TRBD2 matching over 7 bases. V lost 2 bases and J lost 3; bases outside the gene matches: 16. There are 19 residues in the CDR3. Germline V gene lookup returns CDR1 SGHVS and CDR2 FQNEAQ. This CDR3 is CASSLRGLVGGSLYNEQFF. The CDR3 bases are TGTGCCAGCAGCTTACGGGGGTTAGTGGGGGGGTCCCTCTACAATGAGCAGTTCTTC.

V is TRBV2 and J is TRBJ2-3; 11 bases agree with TRBD2. This CDR3 is built from 16 residues. Germline V lookup: CDR1 SNHLY, CDR2 FYNNEI. After removal of 4 bases from V and 4 bases from J, the junction contained 7 bases not matched to a gene. This CDR3 is CASSGRLAGPSDTQYF. The CDR3 DNA is TGTGCCAGCAGTGGCCGACTAGCGGGACCCTCAGATACGCAGTATTTT.

The genes are TRBV6-6 and TRBJ2-6, with D perhaps TRBD2 (6 bases). Per germline, CDR1 MNHNY and CDR2 SVGAGI (reference sequence). CDR3 size: 15 residues. V was shortened by 4 bases and J by 4 bases, with 11 bases between the two germline ends. CDR3 DNA: TGTGCCAGCAGTTTGGGGACTCGGGGGGCCAACGTCCTGACTTTC. Translating it yields CASSLGTRGANVLTF.

V usage is TRBV29-1 and J usage is TRBJ2-5; D is possibly TRBD1 (5 bases). Trimming pared 5 bases from V and 1 base from J, leaving 11 bases between. Germline-derived CDR1 and CDR2 are SQVTM and ANQGSEA. The CDR3 runs 13 residues. CDR3 in DNA: TGCAGCGTTCAGGGATGGGGCCAAGAGACCCAGTACTTC. Its translation is CSVQGWGQETQYF.

CDR3 DNA sequence: TGCGCCAGCAGCCAAGTAGCGGGACCCTACGAGCAGTACTTC. Its translation is CASSQVAGPYEQYF. The V call is TRBV4-3, the J call TRBJ2-7; 8 bases are a match to TRBD2. CDR1 and CDR2 from the germline V gene are LGHNA and YSLEER. The trim removed 1 base at V and 2 bases at J, leaving 1 base unmatched. CDR3 length: 14 residues.

The rearrangement joins TRBV6-5 to TRBJ1-5; D might be TRBD1 (6 bases). V shed 7 bases and J shed 0 bases, with 13 bases lying between them. The CDR3 runs to 15 residues. Germline lookup yields CDR1 MNHEY and CDR2 SVGAGI. CDR3 in DNA: TGTGCCAGCACCCCTAGGGGGTCTAGCAATCAGCCCCAGCATTTT. Protein: CASTPRGSSNQPQHF.

The chain employs TRBV7-9 and TRBJ1-2; no clear D gene. Germline CDR1 and CDR2: SEHNR and FQNEAQ (reference sequence). V was cut by 1 base and J by 10 bases, with 10 bases left in between. The CDR3 has 12 amino acids. In DNA form, the CDR3 reads TGTGCCAGCAGCTTAGGAACCAGTGACTACACCTTC. Translating gives CASSLGTSDYTF. Full variable domain (remainder filled in from reference TRBV7-9 and TRBJ1-2): DTGVSQNPRHKITKRGQNVTFRCDPISEHNRLYWYRQTLGQGPEFLTYFQNEAQLEKSRLLSDRFSAERPKGSFSTLEIQRTEQGDSAMYLCASSLGTSDYTFGSGTRLTVV.

The chain employs TRBV21-1 and TRBJ1-1; the table calls TRBD1, which could not be checked here. TRBV21-1 is listed as a pseudogene. CDR3 length equals 15 residues. CDR3 sequence (DNA): TGTGCCAGCAGCAATCTACAGGGGGGGGACACTGAAGCTTTCTTT. Encoded protein: CASSNLQGGDTEAFF.

The chain couples TRBV7-2 to TRBJ2-5; possibly TRBD1 for D (6 bases). V was pared by 4 bases and J by 6 bases, with 18 bases between. The CDR3 is 15 amino acids. Per germline, CDR1 SGHTA and CDR2 FQGNSA. The CDR3 nucleotides read TGTGCCAGCAGCTCAGGACAGCAAGTTGTACAGACCCAGTACTTC. It encodes CASSSGQQVVQTQYF.

The chain has TRBV6-5 and TRBJ1-1; 9 nucleotides agree with TRBD1. The CDR3 totals 15 residues. V lost 4 bases to trimming and J lost 5 bases; unmatched junction nucleotides: 8. Looked up from germline, CDR1 is MNHEY and CDR2 is SVGAGI. In DNA, the CDR3 is TGTGCCAGCAGTTCTAGACGACAGGGGGTTACTGAAGCTTTCTTT. The encoded protein is CASSSRRQGVTEAFF.

This chain connects TRBV11-2 to TRBJ2-4; TRBD2 matches at 9 bases. The germline CDR1 and CDR2 sequences are SGHAT and FQNNGV. The V segment lost 2 bases and the J segment 5 bases; nucleotides outside the gene matches: 7. The CDR3 has 16 amino acids. The CDR3 loop is CASSLMAGGRENIQYF. The CDR3 nucleotides are TGTGCCAGCAGCTTAATGGCGGGGGGGCGGGAAAACATTCAGTACTTC.

The count of this clone is one. The chain combines TRBV28 with TRBJ1-6; the D is unclear. V was shortened by 6 bases and J by 10 bases, with 13 bases between the two germline ends. Germline values: CDR1 MDHEN, CDR2 SYDVKM. The CDR3 has 13 residues. CDR3 amino acids: CASRGGLGSPLHF. The CDR3 region has the DNA TGTGCCAGCAGAGGAGGGCTTGGGTCACCCCTCCACTTT.

V and J are TRBV25-1 and TRBJ2-7; 7 nucleotides align to TRBD1. The germline gives CDR1 MGHDK, CDR2 SYGVNS. The CDR3 loop spans 17 amino acids. Germline trimming cut 3 bases from V and 0 bases from J; bases unmatched to any gene: 11. Here the CDR3 reads CASSDPPGQQVSYEQYF. DNA of the CDR3: TGTGCCAGCAGTGATCCCCCGGGACAGCAAGTCTCCTACGAGCAGTACTTC.

The V call is TRBV7-2, the J call TRBJ1-3; tentatively, D is TRBD1 (5 bases). Between the trimmed V and J ends, which lost 5 bases and 8 bases, there was a span of 16 bases. This CDR3 is built from 14 residues. CDR1 is SGHTA, CDR2 FQGNSA, per germline. The CDR3 DNA reads TGTGCCAGCAGCCAAGGGGAAGGTGGTTACACCATATATTTT. Residues: CASSQGEGGYTIYF.

With regard to this clone: The sample has other DNA sequences that encode this CDR3 too. The CDR3 DNA reads TGTGCCTGGAGTTGGGGGGGCGAGCAGTACTTC. The encoded protein is CAWSWGGEQYF. The rearrangement uses TRBV30 and TRBJ2-7, with 7 positions matching TRBD2. Germline V gene data show CDR1 as GTSNPN and CDR2 as SVGIG (reference sequence). With 2 bases clipped from V and 6 bases from J, the junction kept 1 base outside the gene matches. The CDR3 has 11 amino acids.

The V and J genes are TRBV6-6 and TRBJ1-4; D remains unclear. V shed 0 bases and J shed 8 bases, with 13 bases lying between them. Per germline, CDR1 MNHNY and CDR2 SVGAGI (reference sequence). This CDR3 is built from 15 residues. The DNA for the CDR3 is TGTGCCAGCAGTTACTCGAAGACGGGGAACGAAAAACTGTTTTTT. This encodes CASSYSKTGNEKLFF.

This chain joins TRBV7-3 and TRBJ1-1; D possibly corresponds to TRBD1 (5 bases). CDR1 is SGHTA and CDR2 is FQGTGA in the germline V gene. V was trimmed by 2 bases and J by 4 bases, leaving 8 bases between them. This CDR3 comprises 13 residues. CDR3 sequence reads: CASSLGGGTEAFF. The CDR3 region has the DNA TGTGCCAGCAGCTTAGGCGGGGGCACTGAAGCTTTCTTT.

This clone was picked up a small number of times. The chain is built from TRBV7-2 and TRBJ1-4; 9 bases line up with TRBD1. The V segment lost 5 bases and the J segment 6 bases; nucleotides outside the gene matches: 4. In germline, CDR1 is SGHTA, CDR2 FQGNSA. This CDR3 is 14 amino acids long. This CDR3 reads CASSRQGVYEKLFF. CDR3 DNA: TGTGCCAGCAGCCGACAGGGGGTTTATGAAAAACTGTTTTTT. Variable domain in full (rest from reference TRBV7-2 and TRBJ1-4): GAGVSQSPSNKVTEKGKDVELRCDPISGHTALYWYRQSLGQGLEFLIYFQGNSAPDKSGLPSDRFSAERTGGSVSTLTIQRTQQEDSAVYLCASSRQGVYEKLFFGSGTQLSVL.

This CDR3 is CSVDFRYNEQFF. The CDR3 region has the DNA TGCAGCGTTGATTTCCGGTACAATGAGCAGTTCTTC. The chain uses TRBV29-1 and TRBJ2-1, with D hard to call. Germline-derived CDR1 and CDR2 are SQVTM and ANQGSEA. V lost 3 bases and J lost 4, with 7 bases in between. The CDR3 has 12 residues.

The chain joins TRBV28 to TRBJ2-7; D may be TRBD1 (6 bases). The CDR3 totals 14 residues. Per the germline V gene, CDR1 is MDHEN and CDR2 is SYDVKM. V lost 3 bases, J lost 3 bases, and 12 bases lay in between. Here the CDR3 reads CASSFQQGVYEQYF. The CDR3 bases are TGTGCCAGCAGTTTTCAACAGGGCGTCTACGAGCAGTACTTC.

As DNA, the CDR3 is TGTGCCAGCAGCGTAGAGGGAAACAGGGCTGGAAACACCATATATTTT. This translates into CASSVEGNRAGNTIYF. The chain employs TRBV9 and TRBJ1-3, with a weak D call TRBD1 (6 bases). Deletions cut 0 bases from V and 2 bases from J, with 12 bases between. The CDR3 is made up of 16 amino acids. In germline, CDR1 is SGDLS, CDR2 YYNGEE.

The V and J genes are TRBV12-5 and TRBJ1-1; 7 bases fit TRBD1. This CDR3 contains 16 residues. J was trimmed by 11 bases and V by 0 bases; bases with no gene match: 15. The germline gives CDR1 LGHNT, CDR2 FRNRAP. In nucleotides, the CDR3 is TGTGCTAGTGGTTTGGTACGGGAGGGGGCAAGAGTTGAGGCTTTCTTT. Residues: CASGLVREGARVEAFF.

The rearrangement joins TRBV27 to TRBJ2-7, with TRBD1 as a possible D gene (6 bases). The V gene lost 3 bases and the J gene lost 3 bases, with 9 bases spanning the gap. This CDR3 region has 13 residues. Germline values: CDR1 MNHEY, CDR2 SMNVEV (reference sequence). CDR3 amino acids: CASSLRTDYEQYF. As DNA, the CDR3 is TGTGCCAGCAGTTTGCGGACAGACTACGAGCAGTACTTC.

The genes are TRBV5-6 and TRBJ1-1; no clear D gene. The CDR3 has 12 residues. Germline V gives CDR1 SGHDT, CDR2 YYEEEE. The germline V and J ends were trimmed by 7 bases and 6 bases, with 13 bases remaining between them. The chain's CDR3 is CASGLRLAEAFF. CDR3 DNA: TGTGCCAGCGGCCTGAGGTTGGCTGAAGCTTTCTTT.